This T cell receptor (beta chain) was observed in a study of identical twins. Carrying unique molecular identifiers, the cDNA also gained a universal primer site through template switching. TCRdb reprocessed the 5' RACE reads via MiXCR and lists one record per CDR3 protein. The data show approximately 680,000 distinct CDR3 sequences, with roughly 7.1% seen just once and 1.6% held by the top ten. Germline V gene data show CDR1 as SGHDT and CDR2 as YYEEEE. This CDR3 spans 17 amino acids. Trimming shortened V by 0 bases and J by 5 bases, and 19 bases separated the two germline ends. This clonotype appeared many times. What it recognizes is unknown. Overall study results and limits: Conclusions came from cross-sectional statistical analysis, not from following the same donors. Shared out-of-frame alpha sequences (those common to twins) showed excess low generation probability. Zero-insertion results could be subject to partial confounding by invariant MAIT and iNKT cells.

These records were also assigned to another study, of yellow fever vaccine responses in identical twins.

The receptor's source is a woman under 30 in good health. The gene calls are TRBV5-6 and TRBJ2-3; tentative D call: TRBD2 (6 bases). Sequencing was performed on PBMCs. CDR3 sequence (DNA): TGTGCCAGCAGCTTGGAAGGTTTAATGGGAGGAGGAGATACGCAGTATTTT. Protein sequence: CASSLEGLMGGGDTQYF.